The sample holds many counts of the clone carrying this TCR beta chain. Its cognate antigen is unknown. This sample stems from a study of T-cell reconstitution after alpha-beta-depleted transplantation in children. Findings and limits, study-wide: The study reportedly traced alpha-beta T cells about two months after transplant to several hundred expanded graft clones. At the one-year point after transplant, T-cell counts and TCRbeta diversity were found to come mostly from T cells that had been newly produced. Recipient T cells and thymic progenitors that survived gave rise to the high TCRbeta diversity observed at day 60 in some patients.

Library preparation (for TCRbeta) was performed with unique molecular identifiers. A single record per CDR3 protein comes from TCRdb applying MiXCR to the PCR reads. The repertoire has 200,000 or so distinct CDR3 sequences, 5.5% to 7% of them found once; the top ten carry just over 4.5%. The CDR3 has 15 residues. Looked up from germline, CDR1 is SGHVS and CDR2 is FQNEAQ. V lost 3 bases and J 5 bases, leaving 15 bases between the germline ends. The chain joins TRBV7-8 to TRBJ2-3, with unresolved D. The receptor's source is a girl less than two years old with combined immunodeficiency, due to receive a stem cell transplant. Sample: PBMCs, taken before TCRalphabeta/CD19-depleted stem cell transplant. The CDR3 reads CASSFRLTWGDTQYF. The CDR3 DNA reads TGTGCCAGCAGCTTCCGCCTGACTTGGGGAGATACGCAGTATTTT.